This record covers a single TCR beta chain. Its antigen is unidentified. The sample comes from a study of T cell responses to AZD1222 COVID-19 vaccine. Study results and limitations: Baseline testing showed seropositivity in only 5 or 6 AZD1222 recipients. Clonal diversity may have been underestimated, and the donors were mostly white British, with more females than males. Unmutated variant regions are reportedly the target of nearly half of TCRs that are spike-specific.

Germline V gives CDR1 SGHRS, CDR2 YFSETQ. The CDR3 length is 18 residues. J lost 1 base, V lost 4 bases, and 12 bases had no gene match. Analyses pooled second doses at about 4 or about 12 weeks. Clones were read by immunoSEQ multiplex PCR, and TCRdb kept only the in-frame ones, dropping some. The sample comprises approximately 43,000 clones, around 88% of which are singletons, and 25% rests with the top ten. The chain joins TRBV5-1 to TRBJ2-2; 8 nucleotides line up with TRBD1. Here the sequenced sample was peripheral blood, taken 28 days after the second AZD1222 dose. The source of this sequence is an adult who received the AZD1222 COVID-19 vaccine. DNA of the CDR3: TGCGCCAGCAGCGAATACCCCGCCGGGACAGGGAACACCGGGGAGCTGTTTTTT. It codes for CASSEYPAGTGNTGELFF.